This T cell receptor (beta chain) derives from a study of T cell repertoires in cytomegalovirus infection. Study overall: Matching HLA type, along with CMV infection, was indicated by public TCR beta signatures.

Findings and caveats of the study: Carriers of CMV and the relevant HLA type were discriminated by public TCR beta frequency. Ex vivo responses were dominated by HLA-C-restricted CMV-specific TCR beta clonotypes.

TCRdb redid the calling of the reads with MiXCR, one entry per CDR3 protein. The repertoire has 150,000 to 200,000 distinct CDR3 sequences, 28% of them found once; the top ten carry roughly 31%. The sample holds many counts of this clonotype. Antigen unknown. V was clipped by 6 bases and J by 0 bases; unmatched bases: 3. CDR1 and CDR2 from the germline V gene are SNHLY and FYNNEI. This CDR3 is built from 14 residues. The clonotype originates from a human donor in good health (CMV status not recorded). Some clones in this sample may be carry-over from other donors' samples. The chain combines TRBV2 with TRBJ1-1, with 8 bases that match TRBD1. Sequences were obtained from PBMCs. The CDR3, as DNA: TGTGCCAGCAGAGACAGGGGTATGAACACTGAAGCTTTCTTT. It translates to CASRDRGMNTEAFF. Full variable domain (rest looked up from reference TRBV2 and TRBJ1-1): EPEVTQTPSHQVTQMGQEVILRCVPISNHLYFYWYRQILGQKVEFLVSFYNNEISEKSEIFDDQFSVERPDGSNFTLKIRSTKLEDSAMYFCASRDRGMNTEAFFGQGTRLTVV.